These 29 T cell receptor beta chains were sequenced from one sample in a study of glioma-infiltrating T cells. TCR alpha and beta CDR3 regions were amplified from RNA using iRepertoire nested multiplex PCR. TCRdb fed the multiplex PCR reads into MiXCR, producing one record per CDR3 protein. Found here are 90,000 to 100,000 distinct CDR3 sequences, around 37% of them singletons; the top ten hold 35% to 45%. Sequenced input: glioma tissue, nonneoplastic brain tissue, or PBMCs (not recorded which). The source is a human donor with low-grade glioma or glioblastoma, undergoing nonglioma brain surgery, or in good health (not recorded which).

Regarding this clonotype: The junction and the germline gene differ at one end; a read error may be behind it. The rearrangement uses TRBV6-1 and TRBJ1-2; TRBD1 is a possible D gene (6 bases). CDR3 length: 17 amino acids. Germline V lookup: CDR1 MNHNS, CDR2 SASEGT. The chain's CDR3 is CAISNSVRGAANYGYTF. The CDR3 DNA reads as TGTGCCATCAGTAACTCTGTACGGGGGGCGGCCAACTATGGCTACACCTTC.

This clonotype was found many times. The CDR3 DNA is TGTGCCAGCAGCCAAGAGGGCGGGCCCTATGGCTACACCTTC. Residues: CASSQEGGPYGYTF. This sequence joins TRBV3-1 and TRBJ1-2; D uncertain. Trimming shortened V by 0 bases and J by 4 bases, and 9 bases separated the two germline ends. Looked up from germline, CDR1 is LGHDT and CDR2 is YNNKEL (reference sequence). There are 14 residues in the CDR3.

This clonotype has ten or more counts. The chain has TRBV7-3 and TRBJ2-3; maybe TRBD2 (6 bases). V was pared by 4 bases and J by 3 bases, with 11 bases between. Germline assignment: CDR1 SGHTA and CDR2 FQGTGA. The CDR3 is made up of 14 amino acids. In DNA form, the CDR3 reads TGTGCCAGCAGCTCCGGGAGAAGGACAGATACGCAGTATTTT. This sequence encodes CASSSGRRTDTQYF.

On this clonotype: A much larger clone lies a single base off, so this may be a read error. The CDR3 nucleotides are TGCATCGTGCGGCCGGACTCTTACGAGCAGTACTTC. Its translation: CIVRPDSYEQYF. V and J are TRBV29-1 and TRBJ2-7, with D possibly matching TRBD2 (5 bases). CDR1 and CDR2 from the germline V gene are SQVTM and ANQGSEA. The CDR3 consists of 12 residues.

Regarding this clonotype: The junction does not match germline at one end; this may be a read error. The chain couples TRBV5-5 to TRBJ2-7; a possible D gene is TRBD1 (6 bases). Looked up from germline, CDR1 is SGHKS and CDR2 is YYEKEE (reference sequence). This CDR3 has 15 amino acids. The CDR3 here is CAGSLGGDSSYEQYF. CDR3 nucleotide sequence: TGTGCCGGCAGCTTAGGGGGAGATTCCTCCTACGAGCAGTACTTC.

This clonotype was observed once. A read error is possible here, since a much larger clone lies one base away. J is TRBJ2-3 and V is TRBV7-3, with TRBD2 matching 10 bases. Germline V gene sequence: CDR1 SGHTA, CDR2 FQGTGA. The CDR3 contains 15 residues. The CDR3 coding sequence is TGTACCAGCAGCCCGACTAGCGGGCGCACAGATACGCAGTATTTT. Translated: CTSSPTSGRTDTQYF.

This clonotype showed up many times. A read error is possible here, since a much larger clone lies one base away. V and J are TRBV20-1 and TRBJ2-5; no firm D call. The CDR3 consists of 13 residues. The germline gives CDR1 DFQATT, CDR2 SNEGSKA (reference sequence). CDR3 bases: TGCAGTGCTAGATTGGCATTCCAAGGGACCCAGTACTTC. Its translation: CSARLAFQGTQYF.

The sample holds many counts of this clonotype. The V and J genes are TRBV6-1 and TRBJ1-2, with D possibly being TRBD1 (5 bases). CDR3 length equals 13 residues. V was shortened by 8 bases and J by 4 bases, with 14 bases between the two germline ends. In germline, CDR1 is MNHNS, CDR2 SASEGT. CDR3 amino acids: CASSYQGGYGYTF. The DNA of the CDR3 is TGTGCCAGCTCCTACCAGGGCGGCTATGGCTACACCTTC.

This clonotype was observed at least ten times. The chain recombines TRBV14 with TRBJ2-5; D is ambiguous. The germline V and J ends were trimmed by 0 bases and 0 bases, with 8 bases remaining between them. Germline V lookup: CDR1 SGHDN, CDR2 FVKESK. The CDR3 spans 15 residues. The CDR3 coding sequence is TGTGCCAGCAGCCAAGAAGGCCGGTACCAAGAGACCCAGTACTTC. Its translation: CASSQEGRYQETQYF. The full variable domain, with the rest looked up from reference TRBV14 and TRBJ2-5, is EAGVTQFPSHSVIEKGQTVTLRCDPISGHDNLYWYRRVMGKEIKFLLHFVKESKQDESGMPNNRFLAERTGGTYSTLKVQPAELEDSGVYFCASSQEGRYQETQYFGPGTRLLVL.

This clonotype occurred many times. V gene TRBV6-1 combines with J gene TRBJ2-1, with TRBD2 matching 10 bases. The ends lost 5 bases at V and 2 bases at J; junction bases unmatched: 3. This CDR3 spans 15 amino acids. Germline assignment: CDR1 MNHNS and CDR2 SASEGT. The CDR3 region has the DNA TGTGCCAGCAGTTCCAGCGGGGGGGCCTACAATGAGCAGTTCTTC. This codes for CASSSSGGAYNEQFF.

The chain couples TRBV11-1 to TRBJ2-7, with 7 bases fitting TRBD2. This CDR3 is 17 amino acids long. From germline, CDR1 is SGHAT and CDR2 FQDESV (reference sequence). Unmatched junction bases numbered 14, after V lost 6 bases and J lost 0 bases. CDR3 amino acids: CASSRSGAIRSSYEQYF. The CDR3 DNA reads as TGTGCCAGCAGTCGAAGCGGGGCCATCCGTAGCTCCTACGAGCAGTACTTC.

This clonotype was observed at least ten times. The genes are TRBV6-2 or TRBV6-3 and TRBJ2-1, with D unresolved. Trimming cost V 2 bases and J 8 bases, with 19 bases left between them. CDR3 length: 16 amino acids. Germline V gives CDR1 MNHEY, CDR2 SVGEGT. Here the CDR3 reads CASSYGTVTLVYEQFF. As DNA, the CDR3 is TGTGCCAGCAGTTACGGAACAGTAACCCTTGTTTATGAGCAGTTCTTC.

This clonotype was counted ten times or more. The rearrangement links TRBV7-8 to TRBJ2-7, with unresolved D. There are 12 residues in the CDR3. V was cut by 5 bases and J by 3 bases, with 8 bases left in between. Germline V gives CDR1 SGHVS, CDR2 FQNEAQ. The CDR3 here is CASSPHIYEQYF. The CDR3 DNA follows: TGTGCCAGCAGCCCACACATCTACGAGCAGTACTTC.

This clonotype was found a few times. The chain carries TRBV27 and TRBJ2-7; the D gene is possibly TRBD1 (5 bases). V was trimmed by 5 bases and J by 5 bases, leaving 10 bases between them. CDR3 size: 12 residues. CDR1 is MNHEY, CDR2 SMNVEV, per germline (reference sequence). Written as DNA, the CDR3 is TGTGCCAGCAGTCCCCAGGGCCACGAGCAGTACTTC. This codes for CASSPQGHEQYF.

As concerns this clonotype: A much more abundant neighbour one base away suggests this may be a read error. J is TRBJ1-2 and V is TRBV14; D call uncertain. This CDR3 is built from 14 residues. Trimming pared 1 base from V and 3 bases from J, leaving 9 bases between. In germline, CDR1 is SGHDN, CDR2 FVKESK. The CDR3 is CASSQVGNDYGYTF. CDR3 nucleotide sequence: TGTGCCAGCAGCCAAGTGGGAAATGACTATGGCTACACCTTC.

This clonotype was picked up one time. One junction end disagrees with the germline gene, perhaps due to a read error. The chain has TRBV2 and TRBJ2-3; weak D call: TRBD2 (5 bases). The length of the CDR3 is 15 residues. From germline, CDR1 is SNHLY and CDR2 FYNNEI. The CDR3 sequence: CASSGKGVGTYTQYF. The DNA for the CDR3 is TGTGCCAGCAGTGGTAAGGGAGTCGGCACATATACGCAGTATTTT.

Comment on this clonotype: A much more abundant neighbour one base away suggests this may be a read error. The chain joins TRBV19 to TRBJ2-5; 9 bases line up with TRBD2. The CDR3 spans 16 residues. CDR1 and CDR2 (germline): LNHDA, SQIVND (reference sequence). The V and J ends lost 10 bases and 4 bases, in that order; junction bases with no gene match: 16. CDR3 amino acids: CANRGKREVGGETQYF. The DNA for the CDR3 is TGTGCCAATAGAGGCAAGCGGGAGGTTGGTGGAGAGACCCAGTACTTC.

The CDR3 region is CASPFASNQPQHF. The CDR3 nucleotides read TGTGCCAGCCCGTTCGCTAGCAATCAGCCCCAGCATTTT. The V call is TRBV27, the J call TRBJ1-5; no firm D call. V was cut by 8 bases and J by 0 bases, with 8 bases left in between. The CDR3 runs 13 residues. Germline V CDR1 and CDR2: MNHEY, SMNVEV (reference sequence).

This clonotype was found once. The junction shows a germline mismatch at one end, possibly a read error. The CDR3 spells CSADPTSGSYSEQFF. The CDR3 DNA follows: TGCAGTGCTGACCCGACTAGCGGGTCCTACAGTGAGCAGTTCTTC. The V and J genes are TRBV20-1 and TRBJ2-1; TRBD2 matches 10 bases. The CDR3 loop spans 15 amino acids. CDR1 is DFQATT, CDR2 SNEGSKA, per germline (reference sequence).

This clonotype was detected many times. V usage is TRBV10-3 and J usage is TRBJ2-5, with 9 positions matching TRBD2. This CDR3 comprises 12 residues. V shed 10 bases and J 5 bases; nucleotides not matched to a gene: 5. CDR1 ENHRY and CDR2 SYGVKD come from the germline V gene. CDR3 protein: CASSSGTETQYF. The CDR3 DNA sequence: TGTGCCAGCTCTAGCGGGACGGAGACCCAGTACTTC.

Comments on this clonotype: A read error is possible here, since a much larger clone lies one base away. CDR3 sequence (DNA): TGCAGCGCGGACAGGGGATCAACCTGGGAGCTGTTTTTT. Its translation is CSADRGSTWELFF. The genes are TRBV29-1 and TRBJ2-2; 9 bases are shared with TRBD1. The CDR3 has 13 residues. Germline loops: CDR1 SQVTM, CDR2 ANQGSEA. J gave up 9 bases and V 7 bases, and 9 bases lay outside the gene matches.

In this sample, this clonotype turned up many times. Without the conserved terminal phenylalanine or tryptophan, this CDR3 likely stems from a read error. The rearrangement uses TRBV10-2 and TRBJ1-5; tentatively, D is TRBD1 (5 bases). The CDR3 sequence is 15 residues long. Germline CDR1 and CDR2: WSHSY and SAAADI. The V and J ends lost 2 bases and 1 base respectively, with 9 bases between them. CDR3 in amino acids: CASSERGSSNQPQHS. CDR3 DNA sequence: TGCGCCAGCAGTGAGCGGGGGTCGAGCAATCAGCCCCAGCATTCT.

This sequence joins TRBV7-8 and TRBJ2-5; D possibly corresponds to TRBD1 (5 bases). The CDR3 spans 15 residues. Germline loops: CDR1 SGHVS, CDR2 FQNEAQ. V lost 5 bases and J lost 4, with 17 bases in between. CDR3 DNA sequence: TGTGCCAGCAGCCAAGACAGTAGTACCACAGAGACCCAGTACTTC. Its translation is CASSQDSSTTETQYF.

V is TRBV20-1 and J is TRBJ2-7; 8 nucleotides line up with TRBD2. The CDR3 extends over 16 amino acids. The germline gives CDR1 DFQATT, CDR2 SNEGSKA (reference sequence). V was clipped by 3 bases and J by 3 bases; unmatched bases: 13. The CDR3: CSASLISGKTGYEQYF. CDR3 DNA: TGCAGTGCTAGCTTAATTAGCGGGAAAACCGGCTACGAGCAGTACTTC.

This clonotype was observed at least ten times. The chain combines TRBV6-2 or TRBV6-3 with TRBJ2-2; no definite D call. V was cut by 7 bases and J by 7 bases, with 13 bases left in between. Germline lookup yields CDR1 MNHEY and CDR2 SVGEGT. The CDR3 covers 13 residues. The CDR3 is CASNFRESGELFF. The CDR3 DNA reads TGTGCCAGCAATTTCCGTGAGAGCGGGGAGCTGTTTTTT.

About this clonotype: Compared with germline, one end of the junction differs, possibly owing to a read error. This chain uses TRBV28 with TRBJ2-5, with D possibly being TRBD2 (6 bases). The CDR3 is made up of 14 amino acids. Germline V CDR1 and CDR2: MDHEN, SYDVKM. This CDR3 is CGSSLNGGQETQYF. In nucleotides, the CDR3 is TGTGGCAGCAGTTTAAACGGGGGCCAAGAGACCCAGTACTTC.

The chain links TRBV6-6 to TRBJ1-1; D gene unclear. The CDR3 extends over 16 amino acids. V was clipped by 10 bases and J by 2 bases, with 23 bases between them. CDR1 and CDR2 from the germline V gene are MNHNY and SVGAGI (reference sequence). The CDR3, as DNA: TGTGCCATAGGGAAGTGGGCGGACGGGGATAACACTGAAGCTTTCTTT. This translates into CAIGKWADGDNTEAFF.

This clonotype was observed a handful of times. The CDR3 loop is CASSFRRGLSTDTQYF. The CDR3 DNA is TGTGCCAGCAGCTTTCGGAGGGGGCTCAGCACAGATACGCAGTATTTT. The gene calls are TRBV7-9 and TRBJ2-3, with D perhaps matching TRBD1 (7 bases). V shed 3 bases and J shed 0 bases, with 13 bases lying between them. Per germline, CDR1 SEHNR and CDR2 FQNEAQ (reference sequence). The CDR3 has 16 residues.

As for this clonotype: One base away lies a much larger clone, so this may be a sequencing read error. The gene calls are TRBV5-4 and TRBJ2-7, with 7 bases fitting TRBD2. V lost 4 bases and J lost 3; bases outside the gene matches: 10. The CDR3 runs to 15 residues. Germline CDR1 and CDR2: SGHNT and YYREEE (reference sequence). The CDR3 sequence is CASSRGLGESYEQYF. DNA of the CDR3: TGTGCCAGCAGCCGTGGACTAGGGGAAAGCTACGAGCAGTACTTC.